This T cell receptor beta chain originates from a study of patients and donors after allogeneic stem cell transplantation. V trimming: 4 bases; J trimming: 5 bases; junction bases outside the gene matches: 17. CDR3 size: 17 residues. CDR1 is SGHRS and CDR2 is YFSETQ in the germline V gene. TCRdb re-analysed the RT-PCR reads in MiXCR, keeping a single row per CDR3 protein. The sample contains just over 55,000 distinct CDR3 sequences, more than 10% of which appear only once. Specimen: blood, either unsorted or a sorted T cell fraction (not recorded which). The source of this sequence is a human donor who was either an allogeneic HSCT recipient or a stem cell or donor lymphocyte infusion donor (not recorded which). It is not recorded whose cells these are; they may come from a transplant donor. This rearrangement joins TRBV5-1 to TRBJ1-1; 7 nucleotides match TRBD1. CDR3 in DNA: TGCGCCAGCAGCATTAACAGGGGAGAGCACAGGAATACTGAAGCTTTCTTT. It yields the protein CASSINRGEHRNTEAFF.